One and the same sample provided the 17 T cell receptor beta chains below, sequenced in a study of T-cell reconstitution after alpha-beta-depleted transplantation in children. Preparation of the TCRbeta library was carried out with unique molecular identifiers. MiXCR, run by TCRdb on the PCR reads, gives a single entry per CDR3 protein. The data hold roughly 100,000 distinct CDR3 sequences, with approximately 6% observed a single time. Sequenced material: PBMCs, mostly from graft donor cells, taken 60 days after TCRalphabeta/CD19-depleted stem cell transplant. The receptors were sampled from a female patient aged 2-10 years who had a stem cell transplant for Fanconi anemia, so the T cells may come from the graft donor.

This clonotype has a count of ten or more. This chain joins TRBV5-1 and TRBJ1-5, with D unresolved. The V end lost 3 bases, the J end lost 4 bases, and 8 bases lay between the germline ends. Germline-derived CDR1 and CDR2 are SGHRS and YFSETQ. This CDR3 spans 13 amino acids. The CDR3: CASSSEGNQPQHF. DNA of the CDR3: TGCGCCAGCAGCTCCGAAGGAAATCAGCCCCAGCATTTT. Complete variable domain (other parts from reference TRBV5-1 and TRBJ1-5): KAGVTQTPRYLIKTRGQQVTLSCSPISGHRSVSWYQQTPGQGLQFLFEYFSETQRNKGNFPGRFSGRQFSNSRSEMNVSTLELGDSALYLCASSSEGNQPQHFGDGTRLSIL.

This clonotype was counted ten times or more. The chain is built from TRBV4-1 and TRBJ1-1; the D is unclear. The CDR3 has 14 amino acids. The ends were cut back, 5 bases at V and 3 bases at J, with 13 bases in the middle. The germline V gene has CDR1 MGHRA and CDR2 YSYEKL. The CDR3 nucleotides read TGCGCCAGCAGCTTCCGACGGCAAGACACTGAAGCTTTCTTT. Its protein is CASSFRRQDTEAFF.

This clonotype has at least ten counts. The J gene is TRBJ2-1, the V gene TRBV20-1; 8 positions agree with TRBD2. V shed 3 bases, J shed 6 bases, and the junction held 13 bases outside the gene matches. Germline CDR1 reads DFQATT; CDR2 reads SNEGSKA (reference sequence). The CDR3 is made up of 16 amino acids. The CDR3 DNA reads as TGCAGTGCTAGGGGGCCCTACAGTAGCGGGGTCAATGAGCAGTTCTTC. This encodes CSARGPYSSGVNEQFF.

The V and J genes are TRBV12-3 or TRBV12-4 and TRBJ1-6; D perhaps matches TRBD1 (6 bases). Trimming shortened V by 6 bases and J by 8 bases, and 11 bases separated the two germline ends. The CDR3 runs 13 residues. The CDR3 is CASRDRRDSPLHF. Here the CDR3 DNA reads TGTGCCAGCAGGGACAGAAGGGATTCACCCCTCCACTTT.

This clonotype came up many times. This chain uses TRBV12-3 or TRBV12-4 with TRBJ2-1; 8 nucleotides agree with TRBD1. The CDR3 is 16 residues long. After removal of 0 bases from V and 7 bases from J, the junction contained 8 bases not matched to a gene. The CDR3 protein is CASSLASGQGLNEQFF. In nucleotides, the CDR3 is TGTGCCAGCAGTTTAGCAAGCGGACAGGGATTGAATGAGCAGTTCTTC.

This clonotype was counted between two and nine times. The rearrangement uses TRBV27 and TRBJ2-7; D is undetermined. With 2 bases removed from V and 2 bases from J, the gap between germline ends came to 7 bases. The germline CDR1 and CDR2 sequences are MNHEY and SMNVEV (reference sequence). There are 13 residues in the CDR3. CDR3 region: CASSLLNTYEQYF. The CDR3 nucleotides read TGTGCCAGCAGTTTACTCAATACCTACGAGCAGTACTTC.

The sample holds many counts of this clonotype. This chain uses TRBV7-8 with TRBJ2-1; 7 nucleotides match TRBD2. The V and J ends lost 0 bases and 7 bases, in that order; junction bases with no gene match: 6. The germline gives CDR1 SGHVS, CDR2 FQNEAQ. The CDR3 is made up of 15 amino acids. CDR3 DNA: TGTGCCAGCAGCTTAGCGGGGGGGAGAGGGAATGAGCAGTTCTTC. It is translated as CASSLAGGRGNEQFF.

The chain employs TRBV3-1 and TRBJ2-4, with D perhaps assigned TRBD1 or TRBD2 (6 bases each). V was cut by 5 bases and J by 0 bases, with 17 bases left in between. CDR3 length: 17 amino acids. Per germline, CDR1 LGHDT and CDR2 YNNKEL (reference sequence). CDR3 sequence (DNA): TGTGCCAGCAGCACCGGACAGCGGGCCCTAGCCAAAAACATTCAGTACTTC. Translation gives CASSTGQRALAKNIQYF.

This clonotype has a count of ten or more. Because the CDR3's place on the DNA is in doubt, the DNA is left out and the CDR3 is given as listed by TCRdb. This chain connects TRBV7-2 to TRBJ1-1; the tabulated D call, TRBD1, remains unverified against the DNA. Germline assignment: CDR1 SGHTA and CDR2 FQGNSA. The CDR3 length equals 16 residues, ends included. CDR3 in amino acids: CASSIFGPDMNTEAFF.

This clonotype has just a few counts. The chain uses TRBV7-3 and TRBJ2-1, with 7 bases identical to TRBD2. Looked up from germline, CDR1 is SGHTA and CDR2 is FQGTGA. V was clipped by 7 bases and J by 0 bases; unmatched bases: 12. CDR3 length: 17 residues. The DNA for the CDR3 is TGTGCCAGCACCGCTCAACACACTAGCGACTCCTACAATGAGCAGTTCTTC. Protein product: CASTAQHTSDSYNEQFF. The complete variable domain, with remaining parts taken from reference TRBV7-3 and TRBJ2-1, reads GAGVSQTPSNKVTEKGKYVELRCDPISGHTALYWYRQSLGQGPEFLIYFQGTGAADDSGLPNDRFFAVRPEGSVSTLKIQRTERGDSAVYLCASTAQHTSDSYNEQFFGPGTRLTVL.

This clonotype appeared many times. J is TRBJ1-4 and V is TRBV27; D not resolved. Germline V CDR1 and CDR2: MNHEY, SMNVEV (reference sequence). V shed 3 bases and J shed 7 bases, with 15 bases lying between them. The CDR3 extends over 15 amino acids. DNA of the CDR3: TGTGCCAGCAGTTTTGGGAGCGGTCCAGGTGAAAAACTGTTTTTT. It is translated as CASSFGSGPGEKLFF.

This clonotype was seen at least ten times. V gene TRBV12-3 or TRBV12-4 combines with J gene TRBJ1-5, with 8 bases lining up with TRBD1. Trimming at V came to 6 bases and at J to 3 bases, leaving 7 bases not matched to a gene. CDR3 length: 15 residues. CDR3 coding DNA: TGTGCCAGCAGATCAAGGACAGGGTTCAATCAGCCCCAGCATTTT. It encodes CASRSRTGFNQPQHF.

This clonotype has ten or more counts. The rearrangement links TRBV3-1 to TRBJ1-5; D remains ambiguous. Germline CDR1 and CDR2: LGHDT and YNNKEL (reference sequence). The CDR3 has 13 amino acids. V lost 2 bases, J lost 6 bases, and 8 bases lay in between. Here the CDR3 DNA reads TGTGCCAGCAGCCAATCGGGTTTTCAGCCCCAGCATTTT. Its protein product is CASSQSGFQPQHF.

This clonotype has at least ten counts. This sequence joins TRBV2 and TRBJ2-5, with 9 bases aligning to TRBD2. The ends lost 4 bases at V and 5 bases at J; junction bases unmatched: 5. CDR3 length: 14 amino acids. Germline values: CDR1 SNHLY, CDR2 FYNNEI. The CDR3: CASSGGLAWETQYF. The CDR3 coding sequence is TGTGCCAGCAGTGGGGGACTAGCCTGGGAGACCCAGTACTTC.

The chain links TRBV23-1 to TRBJ1-2, with TRBD1 identical over 8 bases. TRBV23-1 is identified as an open reading frame with a role that is uncertain. Trimming took 10 bases from V and 4 from J; bases not matched to a gene: 11. The CDR3 sequence is 14 residues long. The CDR3: CATSTGGGGYGYTF. CDR3 nucleotides: TGCGCCACCTCCACAGGGGGTGGTGGCTATGGCTACACCTTC.

This clonotype was recorded many times. This chain links TRBV29-1 with TRBJ1-2; D possibly corresponds to TRBD1 (6 bases). Trimming removed 3 bases from V and 10 bases from J, with 12 bases in between. Per germline, CDR1 SQVTM and CDR2 ANQGSEA. CDR3 length: 11 amino acids. The chain's CDR3 is CSVERAGVYTF. The DNA for the CDR3 is TGCAGCGTTGAGAGGGCAGGGGTCTACACCTTC.

This clonotype was counted at least ten times. This chain links TRBV20-1 with TRBJ2-7; 8 nucleotides line up with TRBD2. This CDR3 is 15 amino acids long. After removal of 2 bases from V and 3 bases from J, the junction contained 9 bases not matched to a gene. Looked up from germline, CDR1 is DFQATT and CDR2 is SNEGSKA (reference sequence). The CDR3 protein is CSARLSGGHNYEQYF. The CDR3 nucleotides read TGCAGTGCTAGACTCAGCGGGGGCCATAACTACGAGCAGTACTTC.